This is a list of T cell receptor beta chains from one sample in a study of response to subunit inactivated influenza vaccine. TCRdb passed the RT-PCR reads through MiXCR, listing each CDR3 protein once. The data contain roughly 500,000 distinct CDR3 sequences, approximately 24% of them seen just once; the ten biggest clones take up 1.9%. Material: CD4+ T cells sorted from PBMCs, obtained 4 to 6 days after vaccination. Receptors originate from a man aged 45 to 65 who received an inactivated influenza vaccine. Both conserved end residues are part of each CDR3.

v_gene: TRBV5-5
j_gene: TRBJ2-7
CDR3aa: CASSPVEGTPYEQYF

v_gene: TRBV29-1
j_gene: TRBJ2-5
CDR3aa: CSVEGAVEETQYF

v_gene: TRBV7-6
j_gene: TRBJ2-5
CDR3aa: CASSLEATGRQETQYF

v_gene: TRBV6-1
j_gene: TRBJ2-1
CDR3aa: CASREISYNEQFF

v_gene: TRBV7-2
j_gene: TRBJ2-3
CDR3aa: CASNPRRDRPDTQYF

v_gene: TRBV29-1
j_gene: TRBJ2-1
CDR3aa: CSAQSQGGIFNEQFF

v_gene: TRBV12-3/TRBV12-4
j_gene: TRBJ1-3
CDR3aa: CASSLGERDSGNTIYF

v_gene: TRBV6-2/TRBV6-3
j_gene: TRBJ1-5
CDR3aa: CASSYRTGTSNQPQHF

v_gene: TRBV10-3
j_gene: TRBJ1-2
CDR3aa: CAISDGRGFRSDGYTF

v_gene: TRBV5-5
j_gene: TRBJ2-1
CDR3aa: CVSRTLVRASEQFF

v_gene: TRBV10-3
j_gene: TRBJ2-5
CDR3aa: CAIGRGGGYQETQYF

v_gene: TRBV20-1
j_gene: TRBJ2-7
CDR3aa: CSARAGVYEQYF

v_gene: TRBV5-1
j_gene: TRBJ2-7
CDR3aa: CASSLDGSVRVEQYF

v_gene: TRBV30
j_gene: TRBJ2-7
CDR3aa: CAWGREGRYYEQYF

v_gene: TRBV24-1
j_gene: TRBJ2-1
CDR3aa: CATSGSGSGYEQFF

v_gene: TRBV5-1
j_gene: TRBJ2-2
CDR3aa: CASSLPGLANTGELFF

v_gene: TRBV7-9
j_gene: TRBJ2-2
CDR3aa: CASSFWTGGNTGELFF

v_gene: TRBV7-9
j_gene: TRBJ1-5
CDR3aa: CASSLRGDGGNQPQHF

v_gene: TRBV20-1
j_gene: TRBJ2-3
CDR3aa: CSAQGGALQDTQYF

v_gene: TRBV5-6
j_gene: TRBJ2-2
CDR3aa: CASREGLAGLTGELFF

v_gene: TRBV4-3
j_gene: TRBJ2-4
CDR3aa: CASSPLGGEKNIQYF

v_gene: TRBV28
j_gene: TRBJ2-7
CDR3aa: CASVGTGPYEQYF

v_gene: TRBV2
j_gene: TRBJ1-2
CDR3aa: CASSEAGQTYGYTF

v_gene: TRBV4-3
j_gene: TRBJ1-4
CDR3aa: CASSQDLAFNEKLFF

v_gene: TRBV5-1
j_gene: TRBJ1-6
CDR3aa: CASSPGQGGPPLHF

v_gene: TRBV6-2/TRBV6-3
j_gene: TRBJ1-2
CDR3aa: CASSYPGTYGYTF

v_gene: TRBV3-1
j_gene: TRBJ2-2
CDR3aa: CASSPRLAGGTGELFF

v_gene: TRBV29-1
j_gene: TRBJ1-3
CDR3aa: CSVDLGAGNTIYF

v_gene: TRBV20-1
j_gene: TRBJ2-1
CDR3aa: CSASSGVNEQFF

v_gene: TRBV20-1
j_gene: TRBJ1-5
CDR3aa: CSALLRGQAFF

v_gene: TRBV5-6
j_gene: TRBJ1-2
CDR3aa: CASSLRQLNYGYTF